A selection of T cell receptor beta chains follows, all from one sample in a study of blood T cell repertoires in COVID-19. Here immunoSEQ multiplex PCR was the method, and the copy in TCRdb shows in-frame clones only, minus some. The repertoire includes approximately 110,000 clones, 85% of them detected once, and roughly 5% sits in the top ten. Specimen: peripheral blood. Receptors originate from a woman between 55 and 75 years old with COVID-19, enrolled during active disease. CDR3s include the opening cysteine and the closing phenylalanine or tryptophan. A D gene is named only where the DNA matches it firmly. Size tells how often a clone was seen (once, few, many) or the class of an expanded clone, and some rows leave it out.

TRBJ1-1 | . | TRBV6-5 | . | TGTGCCAGCAGTTACCGGGGTAACACTGAAGCTTTCTTT | CASSYRGNTEAFF
TRBJ2-5 | . | TRBV9 | . | TGTGCCAGCAGCGTAGGCCCGGACAGCCAAGAGACCCAGTACTTC | CASSVGPDSQETQYF
TRBJ1-3 | . | TRBV7-3 | . | TGTGCCAGCAGCTTAGCAGGGCCTGGAAACACCATATATTTT | CASSLAGPGNTIYF
TRBJ1-1 | . | TRBV20-1 | . | TGCAGTGAAACTGACACTGAAGCTTTCTTT | CSETDTEAFF
TRBJ1-5 | TRBD1 | TRBV2 | . | TGTGCCAGCGTCCGGGACAGGGAAGGCAATCAGCCCCAGCATTTT | CASVRDREGNQPQHF
TRBJ2-5 | TRBD2 | TRBV9 | . | TGTGCCAGCAGCGTAGATGGACTAGCGGGGGGACAAGAGACCCAGTACTTC | CASSVDGLAGGQETQYF
TRBJ2-5 | . | TRBV2 | few | TGTGCCAGCAGTGCAGTTCAAGAGACCCAGTACTTC | CASSAVQETQYF
TRBJ2-5 | . | TRBV24-1 | . | TGTGCCACCAGTGATACACAGGGGAGGGAGACCCAGTACTTC | CATSDTQGRETQYF
TRBJ2-3 | TRBD1 | TRBV27 | . | TGTGCCAGCAGTCCCGGGACAGGGTTGAATACGCAGTATTTT | CASSPGTGLNTQYF
TRBJ2-3 | TRBD1 | TRBV6-5 | . | TGTGCCAGCAGTAGGGACAGGGGGTTGACAGATACGCAGTATTTT | CASSRDRGLTDTQYF
TRBJ2-1 | . | TRBV27 | . | TGTGCCAGCAGTTTATGGGGGGAGGAAAATGAGCAGTTCTTC | CASSLWGEENEQFF
TRBJ1-2 | TRBD1 | TRBV19 | . | TGTGCCAGTAGTTTTTCTGGGACAGGAGACAACTATGGCTACACCTTC | CASSFSGTGDNYGYTF
TRBJ1-2 | . | TRBV5-1 | . | TGCGCCAGCAGCCCGGACTCCGGGCATGGTGGCTACACCTTC | CASSPDSGHGGYTF
TRBJ1-2 | TRBD1 | TRBV6-6 | . | TGTGCCAGCAGTTACGCAGGCCCCGGGACAGGGTCTGGCTACACCTTC | CASSYAGPGTGSGYTF
TRBJ1-2 | . | TRBV30 | . | TGTGCCTGGAGTGGCCCCAGGAGGGATGGCTACACCTTC | CAWSGPRRDGYTF
TRBJ2-2 | . | TRBV5-6 | . | TGTGCCAGCAGCTTTGCCACAGGGGAGGACACCGGGGAGCTGTTTTTT | CASSFATGEDTGELFF
TRBJ1-1 | TRBD1 | TRBV5-4 | once | TGTGCCAGCAGGCCCGGGACAGGGGCCACTGAAGCTTTCTTT | CASRPGTGATEAFF
TRBJ1-3 | . | TRBV5-1 | . | TGCGCCAGCAGCTTGGCCGGCGGGGTAGCTGGAAACACCATATATTTT | CASSLAGGVAGNTIYF
TRBJ1-6 | . | TRBV2 | . | TGTGCCAGCAGTGTTATGGGACACTATAATTCACCCCTCCACTTT | CASSVMGHYNSPLHF
TRBJ1-2 | . | TRBV3-1/TRBV3-2 | . | TGTGCCAGCAGCCATGAGCAGGGGTATGGCTACACCTTC | CASSHEQGYGYTF
TRBJ2-2 | . | TRBV5-4 | . | TGTGCCAGCAGCTTGCGAGGGGGTCCCGGGGAGCTGTTTTTT | CASSLRGGPGELFF